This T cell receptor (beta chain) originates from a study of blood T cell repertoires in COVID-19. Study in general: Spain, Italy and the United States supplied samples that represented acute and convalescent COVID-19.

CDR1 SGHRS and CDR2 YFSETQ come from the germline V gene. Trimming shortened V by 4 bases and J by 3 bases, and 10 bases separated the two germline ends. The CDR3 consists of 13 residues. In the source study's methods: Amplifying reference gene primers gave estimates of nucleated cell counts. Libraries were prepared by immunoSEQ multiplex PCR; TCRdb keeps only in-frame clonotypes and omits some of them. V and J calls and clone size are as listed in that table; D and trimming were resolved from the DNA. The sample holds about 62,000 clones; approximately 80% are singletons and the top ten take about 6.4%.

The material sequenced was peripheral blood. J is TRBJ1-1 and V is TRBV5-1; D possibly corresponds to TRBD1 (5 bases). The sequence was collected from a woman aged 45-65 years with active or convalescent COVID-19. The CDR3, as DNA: TGCGCCAGCAGCCCCGGGGGGGACACTGAAGCTTTCTTT. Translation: CASSPGGDTEAFF.